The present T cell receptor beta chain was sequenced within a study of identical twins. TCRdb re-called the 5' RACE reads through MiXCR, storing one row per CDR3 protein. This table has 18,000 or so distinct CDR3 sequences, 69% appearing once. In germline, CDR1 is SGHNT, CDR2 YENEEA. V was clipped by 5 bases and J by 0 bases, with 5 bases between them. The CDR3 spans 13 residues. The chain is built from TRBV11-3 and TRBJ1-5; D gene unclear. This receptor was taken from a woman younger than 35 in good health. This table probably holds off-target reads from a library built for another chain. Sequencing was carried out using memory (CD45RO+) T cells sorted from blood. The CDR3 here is CASSLDSNQPQHF. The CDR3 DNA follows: TGTGCCAGCAGCCTGGATAGCAATCAGCCCCAGCATTTT.